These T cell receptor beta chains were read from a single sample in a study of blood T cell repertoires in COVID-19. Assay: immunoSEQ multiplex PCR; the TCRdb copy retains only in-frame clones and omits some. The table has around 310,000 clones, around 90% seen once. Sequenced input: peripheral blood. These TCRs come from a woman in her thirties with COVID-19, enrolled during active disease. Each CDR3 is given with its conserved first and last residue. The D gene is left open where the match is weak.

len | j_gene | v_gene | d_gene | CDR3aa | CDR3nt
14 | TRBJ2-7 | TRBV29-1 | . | CSVGLGGPNNEQYF | TGCAGCGTAGGGTTGGGAGGACCGAATAACGAGCAGTACTTC
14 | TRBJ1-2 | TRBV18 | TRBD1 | CASSQTGATYGYTF | TGTGCCAGCTCCCAGACAGGGGCCACATATGGCTACACCTTC
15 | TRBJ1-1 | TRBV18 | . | CASSPTDGQGTEAFF | TGTGCCAGCTCACCTACGGACGGCCAGGGCACTGAAGCTTTCTTT
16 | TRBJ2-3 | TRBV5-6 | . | CASSSTGHPVPDTQYF | TGTGCCAGCAGCTCGACAGGCCACCCAGTCCCAGATACGCAGTATTTT
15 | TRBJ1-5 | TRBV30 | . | CAWTRQNFFGQPQHF | TGTGCCTGGACACGACAGAATTTTTTTGGTCAGCCCCAGCATTTT
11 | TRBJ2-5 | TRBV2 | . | CASRRQETQYF | TGTGCCAGCAGGCGTCAAGAGACCCAGTACTTC
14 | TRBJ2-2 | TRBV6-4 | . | CASSDVAGTGELFF | TGTGCCAGCAGTGACGTGGCGGGGACCGGGGAGCTGTTTTTT
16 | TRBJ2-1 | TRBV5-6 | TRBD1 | CASSLTGTGGTNEQFF | TGTGCCAGCAGTTTGACCGGGACAGGGGGCACGAATGAGCAGTTCTTC
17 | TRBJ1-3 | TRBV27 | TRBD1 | CASSPRTGANSGNTIYF | TGTGCCAGCAGTCCACGGACAGGGGCTAACTCTGGAAACACCATATATTTT
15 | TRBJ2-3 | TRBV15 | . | CATSREGRVTDTQYF | TGTGCCACCAGCAGAGAGGGCAGGGTAACAGATACGCAGTATTTT
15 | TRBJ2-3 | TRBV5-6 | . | CASSPGVASTDTQYF | TGTGCCAGCAGCCCCGGAGTAGCTAGCACAGATACGCAGTATTTT
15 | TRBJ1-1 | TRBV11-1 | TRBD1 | CASSSPDRGLFEAFF | TGTGCCAGCAGCTCCCCGGACAGGGGCCTCTTCGAAGCTTTCTTT
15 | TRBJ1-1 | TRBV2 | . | CASSSLLTGNTEAFF | TGTGCCAGCAGTTCTCTCCTGACAGGGAACACTGAAGCTTTCTTT
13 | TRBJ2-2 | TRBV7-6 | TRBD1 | CASSLLPTGGLFF | TGTGCCAGCAGCCTTTTGCCGACAGGGGGGCTGTTTTTT
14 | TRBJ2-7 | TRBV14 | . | CASSQDRGVYEQYF | TGTGCCAGCAGCCAAGACAGGGGGGTCTACGAGCAGTACTTC
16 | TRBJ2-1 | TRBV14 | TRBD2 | CATAGIAGLPYNEQFF | TGTGCCACCGCAGGGATAGCGGGCCTACCCTACAATGAGCAGTTCTTC
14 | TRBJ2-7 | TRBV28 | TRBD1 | CASSFAQGAYEQYF | TGTGCCAGCAGTTTTGCCCAGGGGGCCTACGAGCAGTACTTC